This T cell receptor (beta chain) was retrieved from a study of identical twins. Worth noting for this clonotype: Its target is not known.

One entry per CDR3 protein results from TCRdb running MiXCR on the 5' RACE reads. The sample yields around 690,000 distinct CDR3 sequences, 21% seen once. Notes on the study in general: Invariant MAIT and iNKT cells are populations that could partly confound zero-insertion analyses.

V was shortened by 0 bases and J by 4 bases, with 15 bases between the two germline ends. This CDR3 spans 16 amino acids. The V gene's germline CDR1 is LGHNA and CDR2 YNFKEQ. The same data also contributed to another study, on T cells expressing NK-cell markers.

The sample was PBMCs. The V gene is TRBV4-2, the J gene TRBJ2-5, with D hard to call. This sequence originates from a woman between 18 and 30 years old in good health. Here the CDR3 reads CASSQEVGLRAETQYF. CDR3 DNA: TGTGCCAGCAGCCAAGAAGTGGGCCTTAGGGCAGAGACCCAGTACTTC.